A selection of T cell receptor beta chains follows, all from one sample in a study of radiation and T cells in renal cell carcinoma. Sequenced by immunoSEQ multiplex PCR; TCRdb stores in-frame clones only, minus some. The sample lists tens of thousands of clones, 60% to 85% occurring once. The sequenced sample was blood, obtained from a patient whose treatment included radiotherapy and nephrectomy. All receptors come from a man in his sixties with renal cell carcinoma. The CDR3 runs from the conserved cysteine through the conserved F or W. D genes are given only for firm matches. Clone size appears in some rows only: once, few, many, or a class for an expanded clone.

>NA|TRBV14|TRBJ1-3|NA
TGTGCCAGCAGCCAAGGATGGAGCTCTGGAAACACCATATATTTT
CASSQGWSSGNTIYF
>NA|TRBV9|TRBJ2-3|NA
TGTGCCAGCAGCGCACTCGCCAGAGGAGATGATACGCAGTATTTT
CASSALARGDDTQYF
>NA|TRBV30|TRBJ1-4|few
TGTGCCTGGAGTGTACTCCCAGGGATTAATGAAAAACTGTTTTTT
CAWSVLPGINEKLFF
>NA|TRBV5-1|TRBJ2-7|once
TGCGCCAGCAGCTTCGGTTGGGGAGGATACGAGCAGTACTTC
CASSFGWGGYEQYF
>NA|TRBV15|TRBJ2-5|few
TGTGCCACCAGCACTCGACAGGCCGTACAAGAGACCCAGTACTTC
CATSTRQAVQETQYF
>NA|TRBV2|TRBJ1-5|NA
TGTGCCAGCAGCGTGGGGAGGGAATATAGCAATCAGCCCCAGCATTTT
CASSVGREYSNQPQHF
>NA|TRBV5-1|TRBJ1-1|NA
TGCGCCAGCAGGATCGGACAGCCCGACACTGAAGCTTTCTTT
CASRIGQPDTEAFF
>TRBD1|TRBV19|TRBJ1-4|NA
TGTGCCAGTAGTGGCCCCGGGACAGGGGCTCTATTCACTGAAAAACTGTTTTTT
CASSGPGTGALFTEKLFF
>TRBD1|TRBV7-8|TRBJ1-2|NA
TGTGCCAGCAGCTTTAGGACAGGGTCCTATGGCTACACCTTC
CASSFRTGSYGYTF
>NA|TRBV7-2|TRBJ1-1|NA
TGTGCCAGCAGCTTCGGGGGAAACACTGAAGCTTTCTTT
CASSFGGNTEAFF
>NA|TRBV19|TRBJ2-1|NA
TGTGCCAGTAGTACTCGCGGTGGGGATGAGCAGTTCTTC
CASSTRGGDEQFF
>TRBD2|TRBV6-1|TRBJ2-1|NA
TGTGCCAGCAACCTTCTAGCGGGGGGATTCAATGAGCAGTTCTTC
CASNLLAGGFNEQFF
>TRBD1|TRBV11-1|TRBJ1-3|NA
TGTGCCAGCAGCTCACGGGACAGGTACTCTGGAAACACCATATATTTT
CASSSRDRYSGNTIYF
>TRBD1|TRBV19|TRBJ2-5|few
TGTGCCAGTAGTATTAGGGGCAGGGGGCGGGAAGAGACCCAGTACTTC
CASSIRGRGREETQYF
>NA|TRBV11-2|TRBJ2-5|NA
TGTGCCAGCAGCTTATCTCCCAGCAGGGCAGAGACCCAGTACTTC
CASSLSPSRAETQYF
>NA|TRBV7-9|TRBJ2-1|NA
TGTGCCAGCAGCCTAACCATCAATGAGCAGTTCTTC
CASSLTINEQFF
>NA|TRBV19|TRBJ1-2|NA
TGTGCCAGTACCCCGGTCCGGGCAAACTATGGCTACACCTTC
CASTPVRANYGYTF
>TRBD1|TRBV6-5|TRBJ2-7|NA
TGTGCCAGCAGTAAAGGACAGGCCGGCGAGCAGTACTTC
CASSKGQAGEQYF
>TRBD2|TRBV7-2|TRBJ2-1|NA
TGTGCCAGCAGCCGCGGGGGGGGCTCCTACAATGAGCAGTTCTTC
CASSRGGGSYNEQFF
>TRBD2|TRBV11-2|TRBJ2-5|NA
TGTGCCAGCAGCTTTGGACTAGCGGGAGGGCTTCAAGAGACCCAGTACTTC
CASSFGLAGGLQETQYF
>NA|TRBV7-2|TRBJ2-3|NA
TGTGCCAGCAGCTACGTCCAGGGTACGCAGTATTTT
CASSYVQGTQYF
>NA|TRBV30|TRBJ2-1|NA
TGTGCCTGGAGTTTGGGATCTAGCGTTGGCAATGAGCAGTTCTTC
CAWSLGSSVGNEQFF
>NA|TRBV30|TRBJ2-3|NA
TGTGCCTGGGTGGGATCTAACACAGATACGCAGTATTTT
CAWVGSNTDTQYF
>NA|TRBV15|TRBJ1-1|many
TGTGCCACCAGCAGAGATGACGCAGCTGAAGCTTTCTTT
CATSRDDAAEAFF
>NA|TRBV27|TRBJ1-3|medium-sized
TGTGCCAGCAGTTTAGGGGGGACTGGAAACACCATATATTTT
CASSLGGTGNTIYF
>NA|TRBV7-2|TRBJ1-1|NA
TGTGCCAGCAGCCCCCAGGGATTGGAACGCACTGAAGCTTTCTTT
CASSPQGLERTEAFF
>TRBD2|TRBV19|TRBJ2-3|NA
TGTGCCAGCGCCGAGGCTAGCGGGAGAACAGATACGCAGTATTTT
CASAEASGRTDTQYF
>TRBD2|TRBV7-2|TRBJ2-3|NA
TGTGCCAGCATCCCGACTAGCCCGGGGGATACGCAGTATTTT
CASIPTSPGDTQYF
>NA|TRBV9|TRBJ1-5|once
TGTGCCAGCACCTCGGGGGACAACAATCAGCCCCAGCATTTT
CASTSGDNNQPQHF
>NA|TRBV7-2|TRBJ1-2|NA
TGTGCCAGCAGCTTAGGGGGGCAGGGATCGGACTATGGCTACACCTTC
CASSLGGQGSDYGYTF
>TRBD1|TRBV7-6|TRBJ2-3|once
TGTGCCAGCAGCAAAATAATAGGACAGGGTTCCACAGATACGCAGTATTTT
CASSKIIGQGSTDTQYF
>NA|TRBV4-1|TRBJ2-5|NA
TGCGCCAGCAGCCAGGCGTTCCAAGAGACCCAGTACTTC
CASSQAFQETQYF
>TRBD1|TRBV9|TRBJ1-1|NA
TGTGCCAGCAGCGCGGACAGGGTCGAGAACACTGAAGCTTTCTTT
CASSADRVENTEAFF
>TRBD2|TRBV25-1|TRBJ2-3|NA
TGTGCCAGCAGTGCTCGTTGGGGACTAGCGGGAGGCACAGATACGCAGTATTTT
CASSARWGLAGGTDTQYF
>NA|TRBV29-1|TRBJ1-1|NA
TGCAGCGTGGGAGGACAAAACACTGAAGCTTTCTTT
CSVGGQNTEAFF
>NA|TRBV12-5|TRBJ2-4|NA
TGTGCTAGTGGTCCCGACAGTAAGCTAGCCAAAAACATTCAGTACTTC
CASGPDSKLAKNIQYF
>TRBD1|TRBV6-6|TRBJ1-6|NA
TGTGCCAGCAGAAGACAGGGCAATAATTCACCCCTCCACTTT
CASRRQGNNSPLHF
>NA|TRBV9|TRBJ2-5|once
TGTGCCAGCAGCGTAGGGGCTACCGCCGGAGAGACCCAGTACTTC
CASSVGATAGETQYF
>NA|TRBV4-1|TRBJ2-2|NA
TGCGCCAGCAGCCAAGAGCGAGGGGCGCGGACCGGGGAGCTGTTTTTT
CASSQERGARTGELFF
>NA|TRBV7-9|TRBJ2-2|NA
TGTGCCAGCAGCATCTCGTACACCGGGGAGCTGTTTTTT
CASSISYTGELFF
>NA|TRBV30|TRBJ2-3|NA
TGTGCCTGGAGTGTCACGGGGCGCACAGATACGCAGTATTTT
CAWSVTGRTDTQYF